This T cell receptor (beta chain) was retrieved from a study of T-cell reconstitution after alpha-beta-depleted transplantation in children. Unique molecular identifiers were incorporated into the prepared TCRbeta library. TCRdb ran MiXCR on the PCR reads and lists one entry per CDR3 protein. The table records about 610,000 distinct CDR3 sequences, roughly a tenth of them present only once. V was clipped by 0 bases and J by 3 bases, with 11 bases between them. Germline CDR1 LGHNA, CDR2 YNFKEQ. This CDR3 region has 15 residues. The chain joins TRBV4-2 to TRBJ1-1; D remains unclear. The TCR comes from a human donor who donated a stem cell graft to a child with acute myeloid leukemia. The sequencing used PBMCs from the stem cell graft donor, collected from the stem cell graft. The CDR3 protein is CASSQDRRWDTEAFF. CDR3 DNA sequence: TGTGCCAGCAGCCAAGATCGTCGGTGGGACACTGAAGCTTTCTTT.